Listed below are T cell receptor beta chains from one sample, sequenced in a study of CD8+ T cells in alopecia areata. TCRdb keeps only in-frame clones here, not all; method: immunoSEQ multiplex PCR. The data contain about 210,000 clones, 64% of them singletons. Sample: CD4+ T cells sorted from blood, taken at week 4, from a patient treated with tofacitinib. The receptors were gathered from a human donor with alopecia areata. CDR3s leave out the opening cysteine and the closing phenylalanine or tryptophan. Each record gives: CDR3 protein, clone size, V gene, J gene, D gene. D genes are given only for firm matches. A clone size is listed for some rows: how often the clone was seen (once, few, many), or a class if it is expanded.

CDR3aa: ASSYGGSNTGELF
abundance: few
v_gene: TRBV9
j_gene: TRBJ2-2
d_gene: TRBD2

CDR3aa: SVSIHESSGEQY
abundance: .
v_gene: TRBV29-1
j_gene: TRBJ2-7
d_gene: .

CDR3aa: AWRLTGVETQY
abundance: .
v_gene: TRBV30
j_gene: TRBJ2-5
d_gene: .

CDR3aa: AWSVVGRGTDTQY
abundance: once
v_gene: TRBV30
j_gene: TRBJ2-3
d_gene: .

CDR3aa: ASSPRGVSYNEQF
abundance: .
v_gene: TRBV7-9
j_gene: TRBJ2-1
d_gene: .

CDR3aa: ASSFSPGADTQY
abundance: .
v_gene: TRBV9
j_gene: TRBJ2-3
d_gene: .

CDR3aa: ASPVGLAARIDYEQY
abundance: .
v_gene: TRBV30
j_gene: .
d_gene: .

CDR3aa: ASSHRLAGGRAQETQY
abundance: .
v_gene: TRBV4-2
j_gene: TRBJ2-5
d_gene: TRBD2

CDR3aa: ASSFNRGSETQY
abundance: few
v_gene: TRBV7-8
j_gene: TRBJ2-5
d_gene: TRBD1

CDR3aa: ASSPGQVARGYT
abundance: .
v_gene: TRBV7-9
j_gene: TRBJ1-2
d_gene: TRBD1

CDR3aa: ASSSWETQY
abundance: .
v_gene: TRBV7-2
j_gene: TRBJ2-5
d_gene: .

CDR3aa: ASSSGHQETQY
abundance: .
v_gene: TRBV7-6
j_gene: TRBJ2-5
d_gene: .

CDR3aa: SVGEQGGQPQH
abundance: few
v_gene: TRBV29-1
j_gene: TRBJ1-5
d_gene: .

CDR3aa: ASSPQTGANEQY
abundance: .
v_gene: TRBV5-1
j_gene: TRBJ2-7
d_gene: TRBD1

CDR3aa: ASSQEVAGGTSTDTQY
abundance: .
v_gene: TRBV4-3
j_gene: TRBJ2-3
d_gene: TRBD2

CDR3aa: ASSLAGGTDTQY
abundance: .
v_gene: TRBV5-1
j_gene: TRBJ2-3
d_gene: .